This T cell receptor (beta chain) was recovered during a study of shared clonotypes between healthy human individuals. TCRdb's copy holds only in-frame clones and misses some; the assay was immunoSEQ multiplex PCR. The sample includes approximately 500,000 clones, about 95% of them seen just once. Per germline, CDR1 SGHDN and CDR2 FVKESK. The CDR3 contains 16 residues. The V gene end was trimmed by 0 bases and the J gene end by 4 bases; junction bases not matched to a gene: 6. The sequencing sample was made of naive CD4+ T cells sorted from blood. This sample's subset: CD45RA+ positively selected. The receptor was derived from a woman aged 25 to 39 in good health. The chain is built from TRBV14 and TRBJ2-7, with TRBD2 matching 10 bases. The CDR3 region is CASSQDRLAGVYEQYF. For the CDR3, the DNA is TGTGCCAGCAGCCAAGATCGTCTAGCGGGAGTGTACGAGCAGTACTTC.